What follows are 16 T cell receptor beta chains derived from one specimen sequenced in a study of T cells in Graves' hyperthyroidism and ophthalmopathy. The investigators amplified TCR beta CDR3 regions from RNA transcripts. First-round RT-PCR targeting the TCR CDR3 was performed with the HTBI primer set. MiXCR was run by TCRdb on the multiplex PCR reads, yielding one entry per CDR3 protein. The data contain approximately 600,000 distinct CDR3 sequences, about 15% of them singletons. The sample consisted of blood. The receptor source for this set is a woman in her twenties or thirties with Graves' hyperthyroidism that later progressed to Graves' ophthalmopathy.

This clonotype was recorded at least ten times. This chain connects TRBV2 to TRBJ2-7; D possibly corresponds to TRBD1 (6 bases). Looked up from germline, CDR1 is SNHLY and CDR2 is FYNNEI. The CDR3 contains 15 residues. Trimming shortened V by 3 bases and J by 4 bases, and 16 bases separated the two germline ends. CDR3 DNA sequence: TGTGCCAGCAGTGATTTTGGACAGAATTTGTACGAGCAGTACTTC. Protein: CASSDFGQNLYEQYF.

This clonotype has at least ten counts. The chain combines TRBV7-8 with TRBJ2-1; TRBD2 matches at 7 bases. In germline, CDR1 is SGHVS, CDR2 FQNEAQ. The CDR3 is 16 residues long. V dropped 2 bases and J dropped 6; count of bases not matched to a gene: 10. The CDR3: CASSLRLLGLLNEQFF. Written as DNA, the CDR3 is TGTGCCAGCAGCTTAAGACTGCTGGGACTACTCAATGAGCAGTTCTTC.

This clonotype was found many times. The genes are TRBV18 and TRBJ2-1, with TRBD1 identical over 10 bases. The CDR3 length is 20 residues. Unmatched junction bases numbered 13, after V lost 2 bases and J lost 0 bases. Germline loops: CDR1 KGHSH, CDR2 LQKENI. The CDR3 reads CASSPSGTGDGLASYNEQFF. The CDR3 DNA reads TGTGCCAGCTCACCATCCGGGACAGGGGACGGACTAGCCTCCTACAATGAGCAGTTCTTC.

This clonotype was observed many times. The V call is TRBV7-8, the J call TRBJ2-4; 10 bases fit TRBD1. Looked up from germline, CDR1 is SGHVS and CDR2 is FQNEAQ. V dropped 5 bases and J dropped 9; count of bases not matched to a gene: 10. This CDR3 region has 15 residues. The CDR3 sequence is CASSRPGTGDTIQYF. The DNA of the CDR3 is TGTGCCAGCAGCCGCCCGGGGACAGGGGACACCATTCAGTACTTC.

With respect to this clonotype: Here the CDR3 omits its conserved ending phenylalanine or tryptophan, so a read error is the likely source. CDR3 in amino acids: CASSLQPGAGETQYS. In DNA, the CDR3 is TGTGCCAGCAGCCTCCAGCCGGGGGCTGGAGAGACCCAGTACTCC. V usage is TRBV6-1 and J usage is TRBJ2-5; D might be TRBD1 or TRBD2, each matching 6 bases. The germline gives CDR1 MNHNS, CDR2 SASEGT. V was trimmed by 6 bases and J by 4 bases, leaving 18 bases between them. The CDR3 has 15 residues.

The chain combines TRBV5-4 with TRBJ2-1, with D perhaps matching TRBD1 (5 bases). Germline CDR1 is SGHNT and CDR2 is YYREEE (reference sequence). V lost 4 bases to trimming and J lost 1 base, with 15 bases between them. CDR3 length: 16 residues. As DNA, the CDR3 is TGTGCCAGCAGCCAAGAAGGGGCAGTGTCCTACAATGAGCAGTTCTTC. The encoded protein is CASSQEGAVSYNEQFF.

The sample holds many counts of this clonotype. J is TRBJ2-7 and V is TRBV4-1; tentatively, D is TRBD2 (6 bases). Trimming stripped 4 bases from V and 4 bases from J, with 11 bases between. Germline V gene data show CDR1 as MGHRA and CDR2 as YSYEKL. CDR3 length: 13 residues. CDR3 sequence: CASSLPGDYEQYF. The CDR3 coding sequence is TGCGCCAGCAGCCTCCCGGGGGATTACGAGCAGTACTTC.

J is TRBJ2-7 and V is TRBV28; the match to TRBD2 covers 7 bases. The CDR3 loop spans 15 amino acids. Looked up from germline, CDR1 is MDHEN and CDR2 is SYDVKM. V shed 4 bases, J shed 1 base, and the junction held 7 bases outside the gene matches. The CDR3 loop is CASSSAGVGSYEQYF. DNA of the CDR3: TGTGCCAGCAGTTCGGCGGGAGTAGGGTCCTACGAGCAGTACTTC.

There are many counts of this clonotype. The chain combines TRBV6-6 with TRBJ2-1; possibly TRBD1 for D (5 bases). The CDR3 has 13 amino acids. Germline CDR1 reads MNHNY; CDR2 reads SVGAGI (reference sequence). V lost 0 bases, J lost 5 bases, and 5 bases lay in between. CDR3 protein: CASSYSRDNEQFF. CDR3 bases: TGTGCCAGCAGTTACTCCAGGGACAATGAGCAGTTCTTC.

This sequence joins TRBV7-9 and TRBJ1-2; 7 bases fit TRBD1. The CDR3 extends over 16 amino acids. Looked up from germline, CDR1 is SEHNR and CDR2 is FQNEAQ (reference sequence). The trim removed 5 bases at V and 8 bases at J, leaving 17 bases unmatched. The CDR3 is CASSGDGTAALLGYTF. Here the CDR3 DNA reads TGTGCCAGCAGCGGAGACGGGACAGCTGCTCTCCTCGGCTACACCTTC.

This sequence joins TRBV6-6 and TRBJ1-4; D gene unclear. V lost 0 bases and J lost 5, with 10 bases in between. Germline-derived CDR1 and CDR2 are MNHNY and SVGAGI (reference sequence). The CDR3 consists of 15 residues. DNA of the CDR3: TGTGCCAGCAGTTACTCGACTGCCTTGAATGAAAAACTGTTTTTT. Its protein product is CASSYSTALNEKLFF.

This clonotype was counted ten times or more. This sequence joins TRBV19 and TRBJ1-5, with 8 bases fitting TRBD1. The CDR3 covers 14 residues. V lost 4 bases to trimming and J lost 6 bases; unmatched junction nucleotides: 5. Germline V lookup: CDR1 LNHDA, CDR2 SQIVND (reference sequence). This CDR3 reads CASSTGGTGQPQHF. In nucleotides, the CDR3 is TGTGCCAGTAGTACAGGGGGCACGGGTCAGCCCCAGCATTTT.

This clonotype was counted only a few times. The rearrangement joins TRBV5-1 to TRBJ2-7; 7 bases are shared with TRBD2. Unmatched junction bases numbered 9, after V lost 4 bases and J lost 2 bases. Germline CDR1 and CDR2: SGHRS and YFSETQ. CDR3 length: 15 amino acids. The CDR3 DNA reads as TGCGCCAGCAGCCCCCGCCTAAGCGGGGCCTACGAGCAGTACTTC. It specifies CASSPRLSGAYEQYF.

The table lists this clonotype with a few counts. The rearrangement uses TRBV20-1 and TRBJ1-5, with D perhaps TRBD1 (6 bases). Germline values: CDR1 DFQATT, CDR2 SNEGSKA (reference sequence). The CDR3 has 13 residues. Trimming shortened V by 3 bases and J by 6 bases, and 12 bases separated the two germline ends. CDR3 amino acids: CSARAGVIQPQHF. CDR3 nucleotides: TGCAGTGCTAGGGCAGGGGTAATTCAGCCCCAGCATTTT.

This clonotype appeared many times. The CDR3: CAWSVEGGTEAFF. CDR3 DNA sequence: TGTGCCTGGAGTGTAGAAGGTGGAACTGAAGCTTTCTTT. The chain couples TRBV30 to TRBJ1-1; no firm D call. The germline V gene has CDR1 GTSNPN and CDR2 SVGIG (reference sequence). V lost 0 bases, J lost 5 bases, and 10 bases lay in between. CDR3 length equals 13 residues.

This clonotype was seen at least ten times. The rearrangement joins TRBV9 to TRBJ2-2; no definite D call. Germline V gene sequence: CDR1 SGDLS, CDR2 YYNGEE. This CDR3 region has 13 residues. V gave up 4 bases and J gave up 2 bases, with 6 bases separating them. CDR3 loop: CASSPYNTGELFF. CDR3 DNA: TGTGCCAGCAGCCCCTACAACACCGGGGAGCTGTTTTTT.